This is a list of T cell receptor beta chains from one sample in a study of T-cell memory formation after mild COVID-19. In TCRdb, the 5' RACE reads were re-called with MiXCR into one record per CDR3 protein. This table has about 190,000 distinct CDR3 sequences, 27% appearing once. Sequencing was carried out using PBMCs or a T cell subset sorted from them (not recorded which). The source is an adult woman who had mild COVID-19 (a few samples of this study predate the infection). Cell type and time point are not known. Both conserved end residues are part of each CDR3. The D gene is left open where the match is weak. The listing skips clone size in some rows; elsewhere it reads once, few, many or a size class.

V	size	J	D	CDR3	DNA
TRBV5-1	once	TRBJ1-2	NA	CASSSENSPYTF	TGCGCCAGCAGCTCCGAGAACAGTCCCTACACCTTC
TRBV15	few	TRBJ2-3	NA	CATSPSWGAVDTQYF	TGTGCCACCAGCCCCTCTTGGGGGGCGGTGGATACGCAGTATTTT
TRBV30	NA	TRBJ2-1	NA	CAWSLASSYNEQFF	TGTGCCTGGAGTCTTGCAAGCTCCTACAATGAGCAGTTCTTC
TRBV7-9	NA	TRBJ1-5	NA	CASSAAGDSNQPQHF	TGTGCCAGCAGCGCCGCCGGGGACAGCAATCAGCCCCAGCATTTT
TRBV7-2	few	TRBJ2-1	TRBD2	CASSLGGRAKVEQFF	TGTGCCAGCAGCTTAGGCGGGAGGGCCAAGGTTGAGCAGTTCTTC
TRBV5-1	NA	TRBJ2-1	TRBD1	CASSQTGLSMIEQFF	TGCGCCAGCAGCCAGACAGGGCTATCGATGATCGAGCAGTTCTTC
TRBV6-5	few	TRBJ1-5	TRBD1	CASSQGQGWNQPQHF	TGTGCCAGCAGCCAAGGACAGGGATGGAATCAGCCCCAGCATTTT
TRBV5-1	few	TRBJ1-1	NA	CASSLVPGESTEAFF	TGCGCCAGCAGCTTAGTCCCGGGGGAGAGCACTGAAGCTTTCTTT
TRBV7-9	NA	TRBJ2-1	NA	CASSPRLDYNEQFF	TGTGCCAGCAGCCCGCGACTAGACTACAATGAGCAGTTCTTC
TRBV27	NA	TRBJ1-2	NA	CASRGLGDSYGYTF	TGTGCCAGCAGGGGCCTCGGGGATAGCTATGGCTACACCTTC
TRBV10-3	few	TRBJ1-2	NA	CAIRSPYGYTF	TGTGCCATCAGGAGTCCCTATGGCTACACCTTC
TRBV5-1	few	TRBJ2-7	TRBD1	CASSGNRGLAYEQYF	TGCGCCAGCAGCGGAAACAGGGGGCTGGCCTACGAGCAGTACTTC
TRBV9	NA	TRBJ2-7	NA	CASSVAQGDYEQYF	TGTGCCAGCAGCGTAGCTCAGGGTGACTACGAGCAGTACTTC
TRBV12-3/TRBV12-4	few	TRBJ2-1	NA	CASSDGEQFF	TGTGCCAGCAGTGATGGTGAGCAGTTCTTC
TRBV7-9	NA	TRBJ2-1	NA	CASSPIQVFEQFF	TGTGCCAGCAGCCCTATACAGGTGTTTGAGCAGTTCTTC
TRBV7-3	NA	TRBJ2-7	NA	CASRLVPSEQYF	TGTGCCAGCAGACTGGTCCCAAGCGAGCAGTACTTC
TRBV18	NA	TRBJ2-7	NA	CASSPGTSKTSEQYF	TGTGCCAGCTCACCCGGGACATCGAAAACCTCCGAGCAGTACTTC
TRBV12-3/TRBV12-4	many	TRBJ1-1	TRBD1	CASSHPGQATEAFF	TGTGCCAGCAGTCACCCGGGACAGGCGACCGAAGCTTTCTTT
TRBV20-1	NA	TRBJ1-1	TRBD1	CSARDEDRGLHTEAFF	TGCAGTGCTAGGGACGAAGACAGGGGGCTCCACACTGAAGCTTTCTTT
TRBV6-5	few	TRBJ2-1	NA	CASSYYGGNEQFF	TGTGCCAGCAGTTATTACGGGGGCAATGAGCAGTTCTTC
TRBV20-1	few	TRBJ2-1	NA	CSASRLDYNEQFF	TGCAGTGCTAGTAGGCTAGACTACAATGAGCAGTTCTTC
TRBV27	few	TRBJ2-2	NA	CASSLWVDGTGELFF	TGTGCCAGCAGTTTATGGGTGGATGGCACCGGGGAGCTGTTTTTT
TRBV20-1	NA	TRBJ2-3	NA	CSASLTRPGTDTQYF	TGCAGTGCTAGTTTGACTAGGCCGGGCACAGATACGCAGTATTTT
TRBV10-3	NA	TRBJ2-1	TRBD2	CAISESGSGGGNEQFF	TGTGCCATCAGTGAGTCCGGTAGCGGGGGGGGAAATGAGCAGTTCTTC
TRBV5-1	NA	TRBJ2-1	NA	CASTSSPDHNEQFF	TGCGCCAGCACCAGCTCCCCGGACCACAATGAGCAGTTCTTC
TRBV29-1	NA	TRBJ2-1	TRBD2	CSVVGTSGRVSYNEQFF	TGCAGCGTTGTCGGGACTAGCGGGCGAGTCTCCTACAATGAGCAGTTCTTC
TRBV21-1	NA	TRBJ2-3	NA	CASTLPNAGTPSTDTQYF	TGTGCCAGCACACTTCCAAATGCCGGGACGCCTAGCACAGATACGCAGTATTTT
TRBV7-3	NA	TRBJ2-3	NA	CASSQGTPPDTQYF	TGTGCCAGCAGCCAGGGCACCCCCCCAGATACGCAGTATTTT
TRBV12-3/TRBV12-4	few	TRBJ2-7	NA	CASSLGRGIGEQYF	TGTGCCAGCAGTTTAGGGAGGGGAATAGGCGAGCAGTACTTC
TRBV7-9	few	TRBJ1-1	NA	CASSLVSGSGNTEAFF	TGTGCCAGCAGCTTAGTCTCTGGTTCAGGCAACACTGAAGCTTTCTTT